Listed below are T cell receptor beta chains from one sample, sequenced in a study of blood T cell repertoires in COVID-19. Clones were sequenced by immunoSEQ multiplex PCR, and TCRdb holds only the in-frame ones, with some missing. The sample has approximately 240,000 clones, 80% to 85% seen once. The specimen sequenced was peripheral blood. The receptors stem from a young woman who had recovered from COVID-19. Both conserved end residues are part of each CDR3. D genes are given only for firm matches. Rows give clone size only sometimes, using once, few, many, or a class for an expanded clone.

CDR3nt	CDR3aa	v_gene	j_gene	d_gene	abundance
TGCGCCAGCAGCTCTGGACAGAGAGACACTGAAGCTTTCTTT	CASSSGQRDTEAFF	TRBV5-1	TRBJ1-1	-	-
TGTGCCAGTAGTATAGTAAACGGGGAGCAGTTCTTC	CASSIVNGEQFF	TRBV19	TRBJ2-1	-	-
TGTGCCAGCAGTTGGGACAGGCCTAGCAATCAGCCCCAGCATTTT	CASSWDRPSNQPQHF	TRBV2	TRBJ1-5	TRBD1	-
TGCAGCGTTGAAGCGGGACTTCAAGACCCCGGGGAGCTGTTTTTT	CSVEAGLQDPGELFF	TRBV29-1	TRBJ2-2	-	-
TGTGCCAGCAGTTTCCAGGGGGCGTACGAGCAGTACTTC	CASSFQGAYEQYF	TRBV28	TRBJ2-7	TRBD1	-
TGCGCCAGCAGCCCGCCGGTGGGCGACACACATACGCAGTATTTT	CASSPPVGDTHTQYF	TRBV5-1	TRBJ2-3	-	once
TGCGCCAGCAGCTTGGTAGGGGGCGCGGGTCAGCCCCAGCATTTT	CASSLVGGAGQPQHF	TRBV5-1	TRBJ1-5	TRBD1	-
TGTGCCAGCAGCTCCGGATTGGTACTAGGCCGGGCCGAGCAGTACTTC	CASSSGLVLGRAEQYF	TRBV5-6	TRBJ2-7	-	-
TGTGCCAGCAGCCATCTGGGGACAGGGGGCTACGAGCAGTACTTC	CASSHLGTGGYEQYF	TRBV28	TRBJ2-7	TRBD1	-
TGTGCCAGCAGCTTGGACAGGGCAAAGGATACGCAGTATTTT	CASSLDRAKDTQYF	TRBV7-3	TRBJ2-3	TRBD1	-
TGTGCCAGCAGCGTTGACTTGGGGCCGGATACGCAGTATTTT	CASSVDLGPDTQYF	TRBV9	TRBJ2-3	-	few
TGTGCCAGCAGCGGTGGGACTAGCGGATACTACGAGCAGTACTTC	CASSGGTSGYYEQYF	TRBV7-9	TRBJ2-7	TRBD2	once
TGTGCCAGCAGCAGAAAACGATCCTACGAGCAGTACTTC	CASSRKRSYEQYF	TRBV27	TRBJ2-7	-	-
TGTGCCAGCAGCTACATCGCGGGGCGCAAGGGGGCCAACGTCCTGACTTTC	CASSYIAGRKGANVLTF	TRBV11-2	TRBJ2-6	-	-
TGCAGCGTCGACCATACTAGCGCACCCTACAATGAGCAGTTCTTC	CSVDHTSAPYNEQFF	TRBV29-1	TRBJ2-1	TRBD2	-
TGTGCCAGCAGTTACTCGTGGAGGGCCAAGACCCAGTACTTC	CASSYSWRAKTQYF	TRBV6-5	TRBJ2-5	-	-
TGTGCCTGGAGTGTACCGGGGAGGCGGGACAAAAACATTCAGTACTTC	CAWSVPGRRDKNIQYF	TRBV30	TRBJ2-4	-	-
TGTGCCAGCAGCGTAGGAGGAGAGGTATTGGGGCTCGAGCAGTACTTC	CASSVGGEVLGLEQYF	TRBV9	TRBJ2-7	-	once
TGTGCCAGCAGTTTAGACATGAGACACCTTCTCTTC	CASSLDMRHLLF	TRBV6-5	TRBJ1-2	-	-
TGTGCCAGCAGCACGACAGGGTCCAATGAAAAACTGTTTTTT	CASSTTGSNEKLFF	TRBV9	TRBJ1-4	TRBD1	once
TGTGCCAGCAGCTTGGGGCGGGACGCCTCCTACGAGCAGTACTTC	CASSLGRDASYEQYF	TRBV5-6	TRBJ2-7	-	-
TGCGCCAGCAGCCCGGACAGGGAAGGTACTGAAGCTTTCTTT	CASSPDREGTEAFF	TRBV5-1	TRBJ1-1	TRBD1	-
TGTGCCAGCAGTGTCCATTCGGGACAGGGAACGGAGACCCAGTACTTC	CASSVHSGQGTETQYF	TRBV6-1	TRBJ2-5	TRBD1	-
TGCAGCGTTGGGGACAGGGGACTCACCGGGGAGCTGTTTTTT	CSVGDRGLTGELFF	TRBV29-1	TRBJ2-2	TRBD1	-
TGTGCCAGTAGTAGACAGGGTGGGGGTTGGACTGAAGCTTTCTTT	CASSRQGGGWTEAFF	TRBV19	TRBJ1-1	TRBD1	-